The sequence of this TCR beta chain was determined in a study of blood T cell repertoires in COVID-19. The Seattle patients joined while their infection was active and were tracked longitudinally afterward. The germline CDR1 and CDR2 sequences are SGHNT and YYREEE (reference sequence). V trimming: 4 bases; J trimming: 2 bases; junction bases outside the gene matches: 8. CDR3 size: 15 residues. TCRdb keeps only in-frame clones here, not all; method: immunoSEQ multiplex PCR. This table has 100,000 to 150,000 clones, more than 80% appearing once. This TCR was sampled from a woman at least 80 years old with COVID-19, enrolled during active disease. This sequence joins TRBV5-4 and TRBJ2-5, with 7 positions matching TRBD1. Input material: peripheral blood. CDR3 nucleotide sequence: TGTGCCAGCAGCCCGCGGACAGGCACACAAGAGACCCAGTACTTC. Its protein product is CASSPRTGTQETQYF.